These T cell receptor gamma chains were read from a single sample in a study of intestinal T cells in coeliac disease. TCRdb re-called clones from the multiplex PCR reads via CATT. The table shows almost 400 gamma-chain clones, with less than 60% occurring only once. Sequencing input: a duodenal biopsy. These receptors came from a human donor with celiac disease. The CDR3 runs from the conserved cysteine through the conserved F or W. Only some rows state a clone size, as once, few, many or a class for expanded clones.

J: TRGJ1/TRGJ2
size: -
V: TRGV9
CDR3: CALVGGARGLNYYKKLF
DNA: TGTGCCCTTGTGGGAGGTGCAAGGGGGCTGAATTATTATAAGAAACTCTTT

J: TRGJ1/TRGJ2
size: few
V: TRGV8
CDR3: CAHLGYGYKKLF
DNA: TGTGCCCACCTGGGATATGGTTATAAGAAACTCTTT